This T cell receptor beta chain stems from a study of early T cells in non-severe SARS-CoV-2 infection. TCRdb analysed the 5' RACE reads with MiXCR anew, one entry per CDR3 protein. The data show around 66,000 distinct CDR3 sequences, less than 15% seen once. Findings and caveats of the study: VDJdb matching skewed toward anti-spike CD8 responses, missing private and CD4 specificities.

Looked up from germline, CDR1 is MNHEY and CDR2 is SMNVEV (reference sequence). Trimming removed 6 bases at V and 0 bases at J, with 14 bases between. The CDR3 totals 15 residues. In this sample, this clonotype turned up many times. Its specificity is not known. Material: whole blood. This clonotype was obtained from an adult who was a healthcare worker with PCR-confirmed SARS-CoV-2 infection or an uninfected control (not recorded which). This chain links TRBV27 with TRBJ1-2; no reliable D call. The CDR3 loop reads CASRMDGLANYGYTF. The CDR3 DNA reads as TGTGCCAGCAGAATGGACGGGTTAGCTAACTATGGCTACACCTTC.